This T cell receptor beta chain was identified in a study of T-cell memory formation after mild COVID-19. Across the whole study: In these data, TCR clusters were largely donor specific.

This clonotype was seen more than once but under ten times. No antigen is known for it. This CDR3 has 17 amino acids. The junction had 15 bases not matched to a gene; V was cut back by 6 bases and J by 2 bases. Germline V lookup: CDR1 SGHNT, CDR2 YYREEE (reference sequence). Study outcomes and limitations: Within pre-infection memory, some responding clones were found, suggesting cross-reactive memory joined.

TCRalpha and TCRbeta libraries used 5'RACE with constant-segment primers and UMIs. TCRdb recomputed calls from the 5' RACE reads with MiXCR, one row per CDR3 protein. In the table there are approximately 210,000 distinct CDR3 sequences, 18% of which are singletons. The sequence derives from an adult woman who had mild COVID-19 (a few samples of this study predate the infection). Cell type and time point are not known. The sequenced sample was PBMCs or a T cell subset sorted from them (not recorded which). V is TRBV5-4 and J is TRBJ2-3, with 7 bases aligning to TRBD1. CDR3 residues: CASTPSGTDQLTDTQYF. The CDR3 nucleotides read TGTGCCAGCACCCCCTCGGGGACAGATCAACTCACAGATACGCAGTATTTT.